This TCR beta chain comes out of a study of multiple sclerosis patients with progressive multifocal leukoencephalopathy. Trimming cost V 0 bases and J 4 bases, with 4 bases left between them. CDR3 length: 13 amino acids. Germline values: CDR1 LGHNA, CDR2 YSLEER. This was a survey-level run. Profiling relied on immunoSEQ multiplex PCR, and the TCRdb table lists in-frame clones only, not all of them. The profile shows about 31,000 clones, 80% to 90% of them singletons. Specified time point: time of PML onset. T3 blood samples were collected at the time of PML onset. Regarding this clone: Its target is unknown.

Overall study results and limits: In most PML patients, TRB repertoires appeared less diverse by entropy.

This TCR came from a woman aged 40 to 50 with progressive multifocal leukoencephalopathy. The chain carries TRBV4-3 and TRBJ1-5; the D is unclear. The sample consisted of PBMCs, taken from a patient treated with natalizumab. Here the CDR3 DNA reads TGCGCCAGCAGCCAAGATAAGAATCAGCCCCAGCATTTT. Its protein product is CASSQDKNQPQHF.